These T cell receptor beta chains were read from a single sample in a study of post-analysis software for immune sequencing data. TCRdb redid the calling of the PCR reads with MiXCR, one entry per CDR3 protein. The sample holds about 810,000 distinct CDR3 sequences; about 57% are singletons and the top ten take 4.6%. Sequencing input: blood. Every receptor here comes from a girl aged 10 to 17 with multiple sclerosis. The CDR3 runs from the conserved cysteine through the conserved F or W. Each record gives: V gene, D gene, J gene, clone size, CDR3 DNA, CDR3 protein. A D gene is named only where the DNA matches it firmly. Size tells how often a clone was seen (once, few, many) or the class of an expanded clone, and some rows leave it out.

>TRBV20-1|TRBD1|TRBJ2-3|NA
TGCAGTGCTAGAGCCCTGACAGGGAGTACACTGGATACGCAGTATTTT
CSARALTGSTLDTQYF
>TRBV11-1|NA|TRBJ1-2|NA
TGTGCCAGCAGCTTCAAGATCGGGACAACCCCGGGAGGCTACGGGCCCGATTATGGCTACACCTTC
CASSFKIGTTPGGYGPDYGYTF
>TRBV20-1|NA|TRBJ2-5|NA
TGCAGTGCCCTGACCCAGAGAAGCGGAGAGACCCAGTACTTC
CSALTQRSGETQYF
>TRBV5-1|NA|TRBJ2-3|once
TGCGCCAGCAGCCCCTGGGCCCAGGCAGTGACAGATACGCAGTATTTT
CASSPWAQAVTDTQYF
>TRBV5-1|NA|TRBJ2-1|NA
TGCGCCAGCAGCTTAAACCTGTATAGCTCCTACAATGAGCAGTTCTTC
CASSLNLYSSYNEQFF
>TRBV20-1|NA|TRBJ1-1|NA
TGCAGTGCTCGCGGGGTTACTGAAGCTTTCTTT
CSARGVTEAFF
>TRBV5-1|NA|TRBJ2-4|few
TGCGCCAGCAGCTACATCTTGTCGACAGAACCATACGAGTGGCAGTACTTC
CASSYILSTEPYEWQYF
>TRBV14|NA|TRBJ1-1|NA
TGTGCCAGCAACGGAGGGACTGGGGGGACTGAAGCTTTCTTT
CASNGGTGGTEAFF
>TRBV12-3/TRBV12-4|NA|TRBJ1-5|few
TGTGCCAGCAGTTTACAGGTTAGTCAGCCCCAGCATTTT
CASSLQVSQPQHF
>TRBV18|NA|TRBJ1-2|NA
TGTGCCAGCTCACCAATGCCCGAGGTGAGCTATGGCTACACCTTC
CASSPMPEVSYGYTF
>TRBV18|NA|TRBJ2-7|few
TGTGCCAGCTCACCAGCCGGCTCAACCACTTACGAGCAGTACTTC
CASSPAGSTTYEQYF
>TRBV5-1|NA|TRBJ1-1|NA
TGCACCAGCACTAAGACAGGAGGGAACACTGAAGCTTTCTTT
CTSTKTGGNTEAFF
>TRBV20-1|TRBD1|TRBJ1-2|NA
TGCAGTGCTTCGGGACAGGGAAGAGACTCTAACTATGGCTACACCTTC
CSASGQGRDSNYGYTF
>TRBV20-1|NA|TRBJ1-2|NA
TGCAGTGCTAGAGTAAGACGGGAGAACTATGGCTACACCTTC
CSARVRRENYGYTF
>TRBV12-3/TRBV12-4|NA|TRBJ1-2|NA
TGTGCCAGCAGTTTAGCTCGGGGTACAAACTATGGCTACACCTTC
CASSLARGTNYGYTF
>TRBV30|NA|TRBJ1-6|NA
TGTGCCTGGAGTGTTATCGGGTCCCATCAAGAACCCCTCCACTTT
CAWSVIGSHQEPLHF
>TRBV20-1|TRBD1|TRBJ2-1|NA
TGCAGTGCTAGAAAGGGGGCCAGCTCCTACAATGAGCAGTTCTTC
CSARKGASSYNEQFF
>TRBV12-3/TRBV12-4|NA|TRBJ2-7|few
TGTGCCAGCGAGAAGGGGGGAGGCGAGCAGTACTTC
CASEKGGGEQYF
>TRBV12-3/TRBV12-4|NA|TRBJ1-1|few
TGTGCCAGCAGTTTCTCTCGGACTGAAGCTTTCTTT
CASSFSRTEAFF
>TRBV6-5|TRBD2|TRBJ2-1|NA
TGTGCCAGCAGTTATGGGCTAGCGGGAGTGCCAACGGGGAATGAGCAGTTCTTC
CASSYGLAGVPTGNEQFF
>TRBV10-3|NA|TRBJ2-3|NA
TGTGCCATCAGAGGGACCACAGATACGCAGTATTTT
CAIRGTTDTQYF
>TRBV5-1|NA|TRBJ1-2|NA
TGCGCCAGCAGCTTCAACCTAGGACATGGCTACACCTTC
CASSFNLGHGYTF
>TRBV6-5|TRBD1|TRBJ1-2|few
TGTGCCAGCAGGGGACAGACTAACTATGGCTACACCTTC
CASRGQTNYGYTF
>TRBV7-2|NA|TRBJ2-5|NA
TGTGCCAGCAGCTCCCCAGTTGGGATGGGGGAGACCCAGTACTTC
CASSSPVGMGETQYF
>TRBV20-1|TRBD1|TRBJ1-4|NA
TGCAGTGCTAGAGATACGAGGACAGGGGGGTTGGTATTAAGTGAAAAACTGTTTTTT
CSARDTRTGGLVLSEKLFF